This T cell receptor beta chain came from a study of cytomegalovirus exposure and HLA in healthy donors. As for the study in general: Earlier results showed almost 120 million unique TCR beta sequences derived from roughly 180 million T cells.

Researchers ran the PCR with 60 Vbeta and 13 Jbeta primers. The repertoire was sequenced with immunoSEQ multiplex PCR; TCRdb's copy has only in-frame clones and lacks some. The sample lists roughly 110,000 clones; about 60% were seen once. Whole-study findings and limits: Some V segments, TRBV6-2 and TRBV6-3 among them, were indistinguishable and were therefore excluded. Earlier analysis looked at TCR beta V segments, and most were productive about 87% or about 30% of the time. In a later analysis, at a false discovery rate of 0.05, approximately 16,000 TCR beta sequences were associated with HLA alleles.

A note on this clone: Its antigen is undetermined.

Germline lookup yields CDR1 SGHRS and CDR2 YFSETQ. Trimming took 4 bases from V and 3 from J; bases not matched to a gene: 4. This CDR3 has 15 amino acids. Sequenced: PBMCs. The chain carries TRBV5-1 and TRBJ2-1, with TRBD1 matching over 10 bases. The clonotype comes from a woman aged 30 to 39 in good health and CMV-seronegative. The CDR3 DNA is TGCGCCAGCAGCCTGGACAGGGGGGACTACAATGAGCAGTTCTTC. As protein: CASSLDRGDYNEQFF.